The T cell receptor beta chain described here comes from a study of OX40 agonist ivuxolimab in advanced cancers. At the level of the study: The study treated patients with ivuxolimab, an agonistic anti-OX40 (CD134) antibody. Previous treatment with anti-PD-1, anti-PD-L1 or anti-CTLA-4 therapy was allowed; over 35% had received some. Cohort: 82.7% men, mean age around 60, aged about 20 to 90.

Study observations and caveats: CD4+ and CD8+ T cells in blood underwent clonal expansion by week 6 at 0.1 to 3.0 mg/kg.

Generated by immunoSEQ multiplex PCR, the TCRdb table keeps only in-frame clones and is missing some. The sample lists roughly 100,000 clones, roughly nine tenths occurring once. This CDR3 is 17 amino acids long. V lost 2 bases and J lost 2; bases outside the gene matches: 6. Germline CDR1 and CDR2: SGHTA and FQGNSA. Points on this clone: Antigen unknown.

This specimen was CD4+ or CD8+ T cells sorted from blood, taken in a trial of the OX40 agonist ivuxolimab. The chain couples TRBV7-2 to TRBJ2-3, with 11 bases lining up with TRBD2. This receptor was identified in an adult with an advanced solid tumor such as melanoma, head and neck, liver or kidney cancer. CDR3: CASSLTASGGTTDTQYF. CDR3 coding DNA: TGTGCCAGCAGCTTAACGGCTAGCGGGGGGACCACAGATACGCAGTATTTT.